This T cell receptor beta chain came from a study of blood T cell repertoires in COVID-19. Looking at the study overall: The United States, Italy and Spain provided the acute and convalescent COVID-19 samples.

In the original workflow: Reference gene primer amplification in the assay estimated nucleated cell counts. Clones were read by immunoSEQ multiplex PCR, and TCRdb kept only the in-frame ones, dropping some. V, J and clone size derive from that table, while D and trimming were established from the DNA sequence. This table has about 14,000 clones, 83% appearing once. The CDR3 length is 18 residues. Trimming removed 0 bases at V and 0 bases at J, with 15 bases between. CDR1 is LNHNV, CDR2 YYDKDF, per germline (reference sequence). The gene calls are TRBV15 and TRBJ2-1; TRBD2 is a possible D gene (5 bases). The material sequenced was peripheral blood. This clonotype was sampled from a woman aged 55-69 years with acute or convalescent COVID-19. DNA for the CDR3: TGTGCCACCAGCAGAGATAAGATCTCTGGGAGCTCCTACAATGAGCAGTTCTTC. It yields the protein CATSRDKISGSSYNEQFF.